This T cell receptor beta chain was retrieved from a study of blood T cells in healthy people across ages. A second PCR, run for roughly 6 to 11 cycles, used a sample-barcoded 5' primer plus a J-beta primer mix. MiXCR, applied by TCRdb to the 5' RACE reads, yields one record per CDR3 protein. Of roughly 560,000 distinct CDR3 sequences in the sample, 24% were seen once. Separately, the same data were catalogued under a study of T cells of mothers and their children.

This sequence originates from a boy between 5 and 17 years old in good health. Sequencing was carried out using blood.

This CDR3 reads CASSLGQRTTGGELFF. As DNA, the CDR3 is TGTGCCAGCAGTTTAGGACAGCGGACTACCGGCGGGGAGCTGTTTTTT. V usage is TRBV28 and J usage is TRBJ2-2; either TRBD1 or TRBD2 may supply D (6 bases each). Deletions cut 2 bases from V and 7 bases from J, with 17 bases between. Germline CDR1 reads MDHEN; CDR2 reads SYDVKM. The CDR3 loop spans 16 amino acids. Looking up the rest from reference TRBV28 and TRBJ2-2 gives the full variable domain: DVKVTQSSRYLVKRTGEKVFLECVQDMDHENMFWYRQDPGLGLRLIYFSYDVKMKEKGDIPEGYSVSREKKERFSLILESASTNQTSMYLCASSLGQRTTGGELFFGEGSRLTVL.